One sample yielded the 18 T cell receptor beta chains listed below, sequenced in a study of blood T cells in healthy people across ages. The use of a sample-barcoded 5' primer and a J-beta primer mix characterized a second PCR of about 7 to 12 cycles. Via MiXCR, TCRdb re-called the 5' RACE reads, giving one row per CDR3 protein. There are over 700,000 distinct CDR3 sequences in the sample; about 55% occur only once, and 40% to 50% lies in the top ten. The sequenced material came from blood. The source of these receptors is an elderly man in good health.

The V and J genes are TRBV7-9 and TRBJ1-1; D is ambiguous. Germline V CDR1 and CDR2: SEHNR, FQNEAQ (reference sequence). V lost 4 bases to trimming and J lost 0 bases, with 6 bases between them. The CDR3 extends over 13 amino acids. CDR3 bases: TGTGCCAGCAGCTCCAGCATGAACACTGAAGCTTTCTTT. Its translation: CASSSSMNTEAFF.

V is TRBV10-2 and J is TRBJ1-2; TRBD1 agrees at 10 bases. Per the germline V gene, CDR1 is WSHSY and CDR2 is SAAADI. The CDR3 sequence is 14 residues long. V gave up 8 bases and J gave up 6 bases; unmatched junction bases: 9. The CDR3 protein is CASASGDRGHGYTF. CDR3 nucleotides: TGCGCCAGCGCCTCGGGGGACAGGGGTCATGGCTACACCTTC.

CDR3 sequence reads: CASSQDPPKQYF. CDR3 coding DNA: TGCGCCAGCAGCCAAGATCCTCCCAAGCAGTATTTT. The V gene is TRBV4-1, the J gene TRBJ2-3, with D unclear. CDR1 MGHRA and CDR2 YSYEKL come from the germline V gene. The CDR3 sequence is 12 residues long. V was shortened by 0 bases and J by 11 bases, with 9 bases between the two germline ends.

The chain uses TRBV6-4 and TRBJ1-4; 9 bases map to TRBD1. The CDR3 length is 14 residues. CDR1 and CDR2 (germline): MRHNA, SNTAGT. J lost 10 bases, V lost 8 bases, and 11 bases had no gene match. The CDR3 here is CASRSGQGTGKLFF. The CDR3 coding sequence is TGTGCCAGCCGGTCGGGACAGGGAACTGGAAAACTGTTTTTT.

The genes are TRBV5-1 and TRBJ2-1, with TRBD2 identical over 11 bases. This CDR3 comprises 15 residues. The germline V gene encodes CDR1 SGHRS and CDR2 YFSETQ. V gave up 4 bases and J gave up 6 bases; unmatched junction bases: 6. CDR3 nucleotide sequence: TGCGCCAGCAGCCGGACTAGCGGGCCGACCAATGAGCAGTTCTTC. Protein sequence: CASSRTSGPTNEQFF.

For the CDR3, the DNA is TGCAGTGCTAGAGATGGAAGGACAGGGGATTCCCAGCCCCAGCATTTT. It translates to CSARDGRTGDSQPQHF. This chain uses TRBV20-1 with TRBJ1-5; 9 positions match TRBD1. The J segment lost 7 bases and the V segment lost 0 bases, leaving 10 bases of the junction unmatched. Germline V gene sequence: CDR1 DFQATT, CDR2 SNEGSKA (reference sequence). CDR3 length: 16 amino acids.

Comments on this clonotype: One end of the junction does not line up with germline, which may come from a read error. The chain recombines TRBV24-1 with TRBJ2-3; D possibly corresponds to TRBD2 (5 bases). The CDR3 extends over 12 amino acids. CDR1 and CDR2 (germline): KGHDR, SFDVKD. The CDR3 is CATGDSPGAQYF. DNA for the CDR3: TGTGCCACCGGTGATTCCCCCGGGGCGCAGTATTTT.

The CDR3, as DNA: TGCAGCGTATCTCGCTCCTACAATGAGCAGTTCTTC. It yields the protein CSVSRSYNEQFF. The V gene is TRBV29-1, the J gene TRBJ2-1, with D unclear. The CDR3 runs 12 residues. Germline V gene data show CDR1 as SQVTM and CDR2 as ANQGSEA. The germline V and J ends were trimmed by 6 bases and 0 bases, with 6 bases remaining between them.

V gene TRBV29-1 combines with J gene TRBJ2-7; a possible D gene is TRBD1 (5 bases). The V gene lost 7 bases and the J gene lost 1 base, with 23 bases spanning the gap. The germline V gene has CDR1 SQVTM and CDR2 ANQGSEA. This CDR3 has 16 residues. CDR3: CSAAQGYPGRSYEQYF. In nucleotides, the CDR3 is TGCAGCGCCGCGCAGGGTTACCCCGGACGATCCTACGAGCAGTACTTC.

This clonotype was observed a handful of times. The rearrangement joins TRBV10-3 to TRBJ2-1, with D tentatively TRBD2 (5 bases). The CDR3 consists of 12 residues. V was cut by 7 bases and J by 5 bases, with 9 bases left in between. Germline CDR1 reads ENHRY; CDR2 reads SYGVKD. The CDR3 sequence is CAIKGSDNEQFF. For the CDR3, the DNA is TGTGCCATCAAAGGTAGCGACAATGAGCAGTTCTTC.

CDR3 sequence reads: CSARSPAEAEAFF. Written as DNA, the CDR3 is TGCAGTGCTAGGAGCCCCGCGGAGGCTGAAGCTTTCTTT. The chain uses TRBV20-1 and TRBJ1-1; D is undetermined. The germline V gene has CDR1 DFQATT and CDR2 SNEGSKA (reference sequence). Deletions cut 3 bases from V and 6 bases from J, with 14 bases between. This CDR3 has 13 amino acids.

The chain carries TRBV28 and TRBJ2-3; TRBD1 might be the D (7 bases). From germline, CDR1 is MDHEN and CDR2 SYDVKM. The CDR3 spans 16 residues. V lost 5 bases to trimming and J lost 14 bases, with 29 bases between them. The CDR3 region has the DNA TGTGCCAGCAGTCCTCCAGGGGGGACCAAGGGGAGAGACGCGTATTTT. This translates into CASSPPGGTKGRDAYF.

This clonotype was detected only a few times. The rearrangement joins TRBV25-1 to TRBJ2-7; D is uncertain. The V end was cut by 2 bases, the J end by 1 base, with 9 bases between. CDR3 length: 14 residues. Germline values: CDR1 MGHDK, CDR2 SYGVNS. CDR3 residues: CASSEHGRSYEQYF. The CDR3 DNA reads TGTGCCAGCAGTGAACACGGCAGGTCCTACGAGCAGTACTTC.

Comments on this clonotype: One end of the junction fails to match germline, which may point to a read error. This sequence joins TRBV6-5 and TRBJ1-2; no definite D call. This CDR3 is built from 13 residues. Germline CDR1 reads MNHEY; CDR2 reads SVGAGI. CDR3 bases: TGTGCCAGCACCAGGCGAGGGAACTATGGCAACACCTTC. Translation gives CASTRRGNYGNTF.

This clonotype was picked up a small number of times. The chain employs TRBV6-5 and TRBJ2-3; TRBD2 aligns across 13 bases. Germline CDR1 reads MNHEY; CDR2 reads SVGAGI. This CDR3 spans 16 amino acids. The trim removed 10 bases at V and 2 bases at J, leaving 9 bases unmatched. Written as DNA, the CDR3 is TGTGCCATCCACCCCGGGACTAGCGGGACCACAGATACGCAGTATTTT. Its protein is CAIHPGTSGTTDTQYF.

This clonotype was counted between two and nine times. The gene calls are TRBV7-3 and TRBJ2-7; the D gene is possibly TRBD2 (6 bases). The germline V and J ends were trimmed by 5 bases and 6 bases, with 14 bases remaining between them. There are 13 residues in the CDR3. Germline V CDR1 and CDR2: SGHTA, FQGTGA. The CDR3 DNA sequence: TGTGCCAGCAGCCGAACTAGCATCGGCGAGCAGTACTTC. Translating it yields CASSRTSIGEQYF.

This rearrangement joins TRBV21-1 to TRBJ2-7; the D call TRBD1 from the table was never checked on the DNA. TRBV21-1 constitutes a pseudogene. CDR3 length: 15 amino acids. CDR3 region: CASSKGQDLWYEQYF. CDR3 sequence (DNA): TGTGCCAGCAGCAAAGGACAGGACCTTTGGTACGAGCAGTACTTC.

The chain links TRBV12-3 or TRBV12-4 to TRBJ1-2; the D gene is possibly TRBD1 (5 bases). V lost 6 bases to trimming and J lost 6 bases, with 17 bases between them. The CDR3 spans 14 residues. CDR3 sequence reads: CASSFGTALNGYTF. In nucleotides, the CDR3 is TGTGCCAGCAGCTTCGGGACCGCGCTCAATGGCTACACCTTC.